Listed below are T cell receptor beta chains from one sample, sequenced in a study of T-cell memory formation after mild COVID-19. TCRdb processed the 5' RACE reads anew with MiXCR; each CDR3 protein has one entry. The sample lists roughly 35,000 distinct CDR3 sequences; around 21% were seen once. The sample consisted of PBMCs or a T cell subset sorted from them (not recorded which). The receptors originated from an adult who had mild COVID-19 (a few samples of this study predate the infection). Cell type and time point are not known. Each CDR3 is given with its conserved first and last residue. The D gene is left open where the match is weak. Some rows have no size entry. The others give once, few or many, or a class for an expanded clone.

J gene,D gene,clone size,V gene,CDR3 protein,CDR3 DNA
TRBJ2-2,TRBD2,many,TRBV29-1,CSALRSAGGLNTGELFF,TGCAGCGCCCTCCGGAGCGCGGGGGGCTTGAACACCGGGGAGCTGTTTTTT
TRBJ1-1,NA,many,TRBV12-3/TRBV12-4,CASREGIAETEAFF,TGTGCCAGCCGGGAGGGGATAGCGGAAACTGAAGCTTTCTTT
TRBJ2-1,TRBD2,many,TRBV27,CASSLSRASGSNEQFF,TGTGCCAGCAGTTTATCGAGGGCTAGCGGGAGCAATGAGCAGTTCTTC
TRBJ2-1,NA,NA,TRBV3-1,CASSQYLVRQGSSYNEQFF,TGTGCCAGCAGCCAATATCTAGTTCGGCAGGGGAGCTCCTACAATGAGCAGTTCTTC
TRBJ1-1,NA,NA,TRBV25-1,CASRVMMNTEAFF,TGTGCCAGCAGGGTGATGATGAACACTGAAGCTTTCTTT
TRBJ2-1,TRBD1,many,TRBV11-1,CASSLGTGGRGEQFF,TGTGCCAGCAGCTTGGGGACAGGGGGCCGCGGTGAGCAGTTCTTC
TRBJ1-1,NA,many,TRBV5-1,CASSPTDGFNTEAFF,TGCGCTTCCTCCCCAACGGACGGATTCAACACTGAAGCTTTCTTT
TRBJ2-5,TRBD2,many,TRBV12-3/TRBV12-4,CASSRLAGQETQYF,TGTGCCAGCAGCCGACTAGCGGGACAAGAGACCCAGTACTTC
TRBJ2-2,NA,many,TRBV12-3/TRBV12-4,CASSLIGGPGGELFF,TGTGCCAGCAGTTTGATTGGCGGTCCTGGAGGGGAGCTGTTTTTT
TRBJ1-4,TRBD1,many,TRBV5-1,CASSLAGTGSEKLFF,TGCGCCAGCAGCTTGGCCGGGACAGGGTCTGAAAAACTGTTTTTT
TRBJ1-1,TRBD1,few,TRBV7-6,CASSPGQGDTEAFF,TGTGCCAGCAGCCCCGGACAGGGGGACACTGAAGCTTTCTTT
TRBJ2-1,TRBD1,NA,TRBV27,CASSPPTGGNEQFF,TGTGCCAGCAGTCCTCCGACAGGGGGGAATGAGCAGTTCTTC
TRBJ2-6,NA,NA,TRBV6-4,CASSDSSNSGANVLTF,TGTGCCAGCAGTGACTCGTCGAACTCTGGGGCCAACGTCCTGACTTTC